The 28 T cell receptor beta chains presented below share a single source sample, sequenced in a study of PD-1 blockade in mismatch repair-deficient tumors (dated by TCRdb to 2016 to 2017). The library was prepared using the immunoSEQ multiplex PCR assay. TCRdb carries this immuneACCESS record with in-frame sequences only. Its versions omit some clonotypes, under half of them owing to an unresolved V gene in the studies checked, with the rest unexplained. Here the sample has under 95,000 clones; about 82% occur a single time. Together, the top ten hold roughly 6% of the sample. The sample was peripheral blood, taken 44 weeks after starting pembrolizumab. The source is an adult with mismatch repair-deficient cancer.

J is TRBJ2-7 and V is TRBV6-5; D tentatively fits TRBD1 or TRBD2 (5 bases each). This CDR3 has 15 residues. Germline V CDR1 and CDR2: MNHEY, SVGAGI. Trimming shortened V by 6 bases and J by 0 bases, and 15 bases separated the two germline ends. CDR3 sequence: CASSPGTTSSYEQYF. The CDR3 DNA reads as TGTGCCAGCAGCCCCGGGACGACAAGCTCCTACGAGCAGTACTTC.

J is TRBJ1-1 and V is TRBV19, with a tentative D call TRBD1 (5 bases). V was trimmed by 5 bases and J by 1 base, leaving 14 bases between them. The CDR3 is 15 amino acids. Germline assignment: CDR1 LNHDA and CDR2 SQIVND (reference sequence). CDR3 nucleotides: TGTGCCAGTAGTGCCTCAGGGATTTGGAACACTGAAGCTTTCTTT. This sequence encodes CASSASGIWNTEAFF.

CDR3 protein: CASSFFGSRNEQFF. CDR3 DNA sequence: TGTGCCAGCAGCTTCTTCGGGAGTAGGAATGAGCAGTTCTTC. The V gene is TRBV19, the J gene TRBJ2-1, with D possibly TRBD2 on 6 matching bases. The germline gives CDR1 LNHDA, CDR2 SQIVND (reference sequence). V shed 9 bases and J shed 7 bases, with 19 bases lying between them. CDR3 length: 14 amino acids.

The chain recombines TRBV4-1 with TRBJ2-7; a possible D gene is TRBD1 (6 bases). This CDR3 spans 13 amino acids. V lost 6 bases, J lost 7 bases, and 16 bases lay in between. Looked up from germline, CDR1 is MGHRA and CDR2 is YSYEKL. CDR3 residues: CASSTTGLEEQYF. CDR3 nucleotide sequence: TGCGCCAGCAGTACCACAGGGCTGGAGGAGCAGTACTTC.

The genes are TRBV7-3 and TRBJ2-3, with 10 bases identical to TRBD1. Germline V lookup: CDR1 SGHTA, CDR2 FQGTGA. The V gene end was trimmed by 5 bases and the J gene end by 5 bases; junction bases not matched to a gene: 13. The CDR3 spans 17 residues. This chain's CDR3 is CASSGGLGTGAGDTQYF. As DNA, the CDR3 is TGTGCCAGCAGCGGTGGGCTGGGGACAGGGGCCGGAGATACGCAGTATTTT. Full variable domain (remainder filled in from reference TRBV7-3 and TRBJ2-3): GAGVSQTPSNKVTEKGKYVELRCDPISGHTALYWYRQSLGQGPEFLIYFQGTGAADDSGLPNDRFFAVRPEGSVSTLKIQRTERGDSAVYLCASSGGLGTGAGDTQYFGPGTRLTVL.

CDR3 protein: CATRPADPPGELFF. The CDR3 bases are TGTGCCACCCGACCTGCCGATCCTCCCGGGGAGCTGTTTTTT. This chain uses TRBV10-3 with TRBJ2-2; D not resolved. V gave up 10 bases and J gave up 6 bases, with 18 bases separating them. The V gene's germline CDR1 is ENHRY and CDR2 SYGVKD. This CDR3 has 14 amino acids.

This clone has just a few counts. The genes are TRBV21-1 and TRBJ2-7; TRBD2, as called in the table, went unchecked against the DNA. TRBV21-1 is designated a pseudogene. This CDR3 is 15 amino acids long. The CDR3 loop reads CASSKVGSGKYEQYF. The DNA for the CDR3 is TGTGCCAGCAGCAAAGTCGGCAGCGGAAAATACGAGCAGTACTTC.

The DNA of the CDR3 is TGTGCCAGTAGTATTTGTGCAGGGGGCTGTGAGCAGTTCTTC. Translation gives CASSICAGGCEQFF. The chain has TRBV19 and TRBJ2-1; TRBD1 aligns across 8 bases. Germline V gives CDR1 LNHDA, CDR2 SQIVND (reference sequence). This CDR3 contains 14 residues. Trimming removed 3 bases from V and 9 bases from J; junction bases left unmatched: 7.

CDR3 in DNA: TGTGCCAGCAGCCCTTCACTAGCAGCGGGTGAGCAGTTCTTC. It yields the protein CASSPSLAAGEQFF. The V and J genes are TRBV7-9 and TRBJ2-1, with D possibly TRBD2 on 6 matching bases. Germline values: CDR1 SEHNR, CDR2 FQNEAQ (reference sequence). V dropped 5 bases and J dropped 9 bases, with 17 bases sitting between them. The CDR3 runs to 14 residues.

This chain links TRBV6-6 with TRBJ2-5; D may be TRBD2 (5 bases). The length of the CDR3 is 13 residues. Germline V gives CDR1 MNHNY, CDR2 SVGAGI (reference sequence). Trimming took off 8 bases at V and 5 bases at J, with 15 bases between the two ends. The CDR3 is CASVVGAKETQYF. CDR3 DNA: TGTGCCAGCGTCGTGGGAGCGAAGGAGACCCAGTACTTC.

The chain carries TRBV5-1 and TRBJ2-1; possible D gene TRBD1, 5 bases. CDR3 length: 15 residues. CDR1 is SGHRS, CDR2 YFSETQ, per germline. Trimming removed 4 bases at V and 0 bases at J, with 11 bases between. This CDR3 reads CASSLDSSSYNEQFF. CDR3 sequence (DNA): TGCGCCAGCAGCCTTGACAGTAGCTCCTACAATGAGCAGTTCTTC.

V and J are TRBV11-3 and TRBJ2-3; D may be TRBD1 or TRBD2 (5 bases each). V dropped 5 bases and J dropped 5 bases, with 11 bases sitting between them. The CDR3 totals 13 residues. CDR1 and CDR2 from the germline V gene are SGHNT and YENEEA. CDR3 region: CASSGDRGDTQYF. In nucleotides, the CDR3 is TGTGCCAGCAGCGGGGACCGTGGAGATACGCAGTATTTT.

V is TRBV5-4 and J is TRBJ2-2; a weak D match, TRBD2 (6 bases). The length of the CDR3 is 15 residues. Germline CDR1 reads SGHNT; CDR2 reads YYREEE (reference sequence). The ends were cut back, 6 bases at V and 2 bases at J, with 14 bases in the middle. The CDR3 DNA follows: TGTGCCAGCACCCCGGATAGCGGAAACACCGGGGAGCTGTTTTTT. This translates into CASTPDSGNTGELFF.

The chain uses TRBV6-6 and TRBJ2-1; D call uncertain. From germline, CDR1 is MNHNY and CDR2 SVGAGI (reference sequence). CDR3 length equals 14 residues. V dropped 0 bases and J dropped 5 bases, with 8 bases sitting between them. The CDR3: CASSYSGGDNEQFF. The CDR3 coding sequence is TGTGCCAGCAGTTACTCGGGCGGCGACAATGAGCAGTTCTTC.

The chain combines TRBV19 with TRBJ1-2; D is unclear. Looked up from germline, CDR1 is LNHDA and CDR2 is SQIVND (reference sequence). There are 13 residues in the CDR3. Trimming stripped 4 bases from V and 6 bases from J, with 12 bases between. The CDR3 is CASSTLSRDGYTF. Written as DNA, the CDR3 is TGTGCCAGTAGTACCTTGAGCCGGGATGGCTACACCTTC.

With regard to this clone: The sample carries other DNA sequences with the same CDR3. The chain joins TRBV30 to TRBJ2-2; 9 bases line up with TRBD2. Germline V lookup: CDR1 GTSNPN, CDR2 SVGIG (reference sequence). The CDR3 spans 17 residues. The V segment lost 3 bases and the J segment 4 bases; nucleotides outside the gene matches: 12. CDR3 protein: CAWRPVSGSGGTGELFF. The CDR3 DNA follows: TGTGCCTGGAGACCCGTTAGCGGGAGCGGCGGCACCGGGGAGCTGTTTTTT.

V and J are TRBV5-6 and TRBJ1-3, with unresolved D. The V end was cut by 5 bases, the J end by 0 bases, with 9 bases between. The CDR3 is 14 residues long. CDR1 is SGHDT and CDR2 is YYEEEE in the germline V gene. DNA for the CDR3: TGTGCCAGCAGGGCGACTGGCTCTGGAAACACCATATATTTT. Translated: CASRATGSGNTIYF.

CDR3 protein: CATHRQGDGQPQHF. Here the CDR3 DNA reads TGTGCCACCCACCGGCAGGGGGATGGGCAGCCCCAGCATTTT. The V and J genes are TRBV19 and TRBJ1-5; 7 bases are shared with TRBD1. Germline V lookup: CDR1 LNHDA, CDR2 SQIVND (reference sequence). The V gene end was trimmed by 10 bases and the J gene end by 7 bases; junction bases not matched to a gene: 13. The CDR3 is 14 amino acids.

The chain uses TRBV10-3 and TRBJ2-7; D remains ambiguous. The V end lost 2 bases, the J end lost 3 bases, and 17 bases lay between the germline ends. This CDR3 is 16 amino acids long. Looked up from germline, CDR1 is ENHRY and CDR2 is SYGVKD. This CDR3 reads CAISENGRNWDYEQYF. The DNA for the CDR3 is TGTGCCATCAGTGAGAATGGTCGGAACTGGGACTACGAGCAGTACTTC.

This clone was seen once. The J gene is TRBJ1-1, the V gene TRBV7-6; D not certain. The CDR3 contains 16 residues. The ends were cut back, 5 bases at V and 6 bases at J, with 22 bases in the middle. Germline assignment: CDR1 SGHVS and CDR2 FNYEAQ. The CDR3: CASSQLPQGIRAEAFF. The CDR3 coding sequence is TGTGCCAGCAGCCAATTACCCCAAGGGATTAGAGCTGAAGCTTTCTTT.

This chain joins TRBV7-9 and TRBJ2-1; 12 nucleotides agree with TRBD2. Trimming cost V 1 base and J 7 bases; bases outside gene matches: 2. This CDR3 has 15 amino acids. CDR1 is SEHNR and CDR2 is FQNEAQ in the germline V gene (reference sequence). DNA of the CDR3: TGTGCCAGCAGCTTAGGACTAGCGGGAGATAATGAGCAGTTCTTC. This encodes CASSLGLAGDNEQFF.

This clone was observed a few times. V is TRBV7-9 and J is TRBJ1-5; D not certain. There are 13 residues in the CDR3. The V end was cut by 7 bases, the J end by 5 bases, with 12 bases between. Germline V gene lookup returns CDR1 SEHNR and CDR2 FQNEAQ (reference sequence). The CDR3 region is CASNIDGHQPQHF. CDR3 DNA: TGTGCCAGCAACATTGACGGACATCAGCCCCAGCATTTT.

The J gene is TRBJ2-3, the V gene TRBV7-9; D not resolved. CDR1 is SEHNR and CDR2 is FQNEAQ in the germline V gene (reference sequence). V lost 5 bases and J 0 bases, leaving 6 bases between the germline ends. The length of the CDR3 is 13 residues. The CDR3 nucleotides are TGTGCCAGCAGCCCGACTAGCACAGATACGCAGTATTTT. Protein: CASSPTSTDTQYF. Full variable domain (remainder filled in from reference TRBV7-9 and TRBJ2-3): DTGVSQNPRHKITKRGQNVTFRCDPISEHNRLYWYRQTLGQGPEFLTYFQNEAQLEKSRLLSDRFSAERPKGSFSTLEIQRTEQGDSAMYLCASSPTSTDTQYFGPGTRLTVL.

The CDR3 nucleotides are TGTGCCAGCAGCTTAGCGCTAGCGGGGTCCTACAATGAGCAGTTCTTC. It codes for CASSLALAGSYNEQFF. The V call is TRBV7-9, the J call TRBJ2-1; 9 bases agree with TRBD2. V trimming: 0 bases; J trimming: 1 base; junction bases outside the gene matches: 1. Germline assignment: CDR1 SEHNR and CDR2 FQNEAQ (reference sequence). CDR3 length: 16 amino acids.

The chain recombines TRBV6-6 with TRBJ2-2; 11 bases map to TRBD2. The CDR3 is 16 residues long. The V and J ends lost 6 bases and 5 bases, in that order; junction bases with no gene match: 8. Germline CDR1 and CDR2: MNHNY and SVGAGI (reference sequence). The CDR3 DNA sequence: TGTGCCAGCAGCCCCTCTAGCGGGAGGCTTACCGGGGAGCTGTTTTTT. Translation: CASSPSSGRLTGELFF.

This clone appeared a single time. Here the CDR3 DNA reads TGTGCCAGCTCACAATCGACAGGGCCCGGGGCCAACGTCCTGACTTTC. Translation gives CASSQSTGPGANVLTF. This chain connects TRBV18 to TRBJ2-6; 7 bases are shared with TRBD1. Trimming took 4 bases from V and 4 from J; bases not matched to a gene: 7. This CDR3 contains 16 residues. Germline V gives CDR1 KGHSH, CDR2 LQKENI. Looking up the rest from reference TRBV18 and TRBJ2-6 gives the full variable domain: NAGVMQNPRHLVRRRGQEARLRCSPMKGHSHVYWYRQLPEEGLKFMVYLQKENIIDESGMPKERFSAEFPKEGPSILRIQQVVRGDSAAYFCASSQSTGPGANVLTFGAGSRLTVL.

The chain is built from TRBV10-3 and TRBJ2-7, with a tentative D call TRBD2 (5 bases). Germline CDR1 ENHRY, CDR2 SYGVKD. The germline V and J ends were trimmed by 7 bases and 10 bases, with 17 bases remaining between them. The CDR3 sequence is 12 residues long. CDR3 DNA: TGTGCCATCACCGACCCGGGAAGGGCTCAGTACTTC. This gives the protein CAITDPGRAQYF.

The rearrangement joins TRBV11-2 to TRBJ2-1; 7 bases are shared with TRBD2. The CDR3 contains 12 residues. The V and J ends lost 5 bases and 10 bases, in that order; junction bases with no gene match: 5. Per the germline V gene, CDR1 is SGHAT and CDR2 is FQNNGV. The CDR3 DNA reads as TGTGCCAGCAGCCTGAGCGGGGCCGAGCAGTTCTTC. Its protein product is CASSLSGAEQFF.